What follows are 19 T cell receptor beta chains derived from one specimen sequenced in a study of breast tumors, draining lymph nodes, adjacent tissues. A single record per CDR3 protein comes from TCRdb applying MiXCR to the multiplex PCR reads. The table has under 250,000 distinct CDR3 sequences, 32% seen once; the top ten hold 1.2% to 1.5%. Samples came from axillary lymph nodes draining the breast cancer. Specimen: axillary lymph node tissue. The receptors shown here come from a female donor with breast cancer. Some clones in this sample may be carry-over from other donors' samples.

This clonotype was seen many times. CDR3: CASSQVGGVSLSPLHF. The CDR3 bases are TGTGCCAGCAGCCAAGTTGGGGGCGTCTCATTGTCACCCCTCCACTTT. The V and J genes are TRBV4-2 and TRBJ1-6; TRBD1 might be the D (6 bases). Per the germline V gene, CDR1 is LGHNA and CDR2 is YNFKEQ. The CDR3 runs 16 residues. With 1 base removed from V and 10 bases from J, the gap between germline ends came to 17 bases.

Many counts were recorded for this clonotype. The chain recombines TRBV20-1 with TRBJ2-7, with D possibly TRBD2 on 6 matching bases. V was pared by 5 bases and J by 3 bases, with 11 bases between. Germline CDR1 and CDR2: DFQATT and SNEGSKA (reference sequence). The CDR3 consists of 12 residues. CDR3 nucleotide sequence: TGCAGTGCTTTGACTAGGAACTACGAGCAGTACTTC. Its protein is CSALTRNYEQYF.

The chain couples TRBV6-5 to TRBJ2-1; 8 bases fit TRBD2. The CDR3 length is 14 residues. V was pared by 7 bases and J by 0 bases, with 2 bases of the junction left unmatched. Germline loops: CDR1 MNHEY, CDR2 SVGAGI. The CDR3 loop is CASTGGSSYNEQFF. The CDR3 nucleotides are TGTGCCAGCACGGGGGGGAGCTCCTACAATGAGCAGTTCTTC.

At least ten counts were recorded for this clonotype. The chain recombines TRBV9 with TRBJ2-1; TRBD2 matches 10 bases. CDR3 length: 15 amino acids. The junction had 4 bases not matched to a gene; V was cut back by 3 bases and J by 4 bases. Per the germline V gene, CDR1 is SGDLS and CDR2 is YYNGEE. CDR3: CASSALAGAYNEQFF. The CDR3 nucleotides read TGTGCCAGCAGCGCCCTAGCGGGGGCTTACAATGAGCAGTTCTTC.

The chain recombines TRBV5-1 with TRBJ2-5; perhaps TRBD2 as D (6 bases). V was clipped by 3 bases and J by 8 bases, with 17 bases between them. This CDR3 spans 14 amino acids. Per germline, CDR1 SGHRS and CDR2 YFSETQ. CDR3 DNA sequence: TGCGCCAGCAGCTGGGGACTCTCCGGGGACACCCAGTACTTC. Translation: CASSWGLSGDTQYF.

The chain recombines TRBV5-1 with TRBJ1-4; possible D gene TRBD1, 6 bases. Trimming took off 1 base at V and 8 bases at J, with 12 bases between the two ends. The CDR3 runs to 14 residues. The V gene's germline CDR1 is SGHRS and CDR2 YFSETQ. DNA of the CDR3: TGCGCCAGCAGCTTGAGCAGGGGAGGCGAAAAACTGTTTTTT. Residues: CASSLSRGGEKLFF.

The CDR3 DNA reads TGTGCCAGCAGCGTAGGACTAGCGGGAGGGGGGATCAATGGCTACACCTTC. As protein: CASSVGLAGGGINGYTF. The chain employs TRBV9 and TRBJ1-2; possibly TRBD1 for D (6 bases). The germline gives CDR1 SGDLS, CDR2 YYNGEE. V was trimmed by 0 bases and J by 6 bases, leaving 21 bases between them. This CDR3 has 17 amino acids.

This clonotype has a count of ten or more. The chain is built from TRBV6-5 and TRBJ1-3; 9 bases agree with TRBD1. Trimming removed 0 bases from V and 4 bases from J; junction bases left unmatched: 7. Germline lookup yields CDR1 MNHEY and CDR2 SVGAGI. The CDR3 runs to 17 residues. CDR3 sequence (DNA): TGTGCCAGCAGTTACTCCGGACAGGGGATGGGCGGAAACACCATATATTTT. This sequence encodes CASSYSGQGMGGNTIYF.

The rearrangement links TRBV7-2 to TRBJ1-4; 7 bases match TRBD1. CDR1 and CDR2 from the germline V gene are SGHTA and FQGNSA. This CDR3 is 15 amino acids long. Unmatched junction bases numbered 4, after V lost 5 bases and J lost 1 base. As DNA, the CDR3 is TGTGCCAGCAGCACATACAGGGGAACTAATGAAAAACTGTTTTTT. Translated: CASSTYRGTNEKLFF.

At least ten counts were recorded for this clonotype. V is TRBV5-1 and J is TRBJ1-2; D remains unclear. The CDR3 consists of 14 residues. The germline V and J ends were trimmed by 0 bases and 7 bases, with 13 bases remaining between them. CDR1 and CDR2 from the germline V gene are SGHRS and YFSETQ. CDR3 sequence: CASSLVFGVSGYTF. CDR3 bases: TGCGCCAGCAGCTTGGTTTTTGGGGTCTCTGGCTACACCTTC.

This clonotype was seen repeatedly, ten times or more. The CDR3 here is CASSDTTGGNTQYF. DNA for the CDR3: TGCGCCAGCAGTGATACCACAGGGGGTAATACGCAGTATTTT. The chain employs TRBV10-1 and TRBJ2-3; TRBD1 matches at 8 bases. The V and J ends lost 3 bases and 7 bases, in that order; junction bases with no gene match: 6. Per the germline V gene, CDR1 is WNHNN and CDR2 is SYGVQD (reference sequence). CDR3 size: 14 residues.

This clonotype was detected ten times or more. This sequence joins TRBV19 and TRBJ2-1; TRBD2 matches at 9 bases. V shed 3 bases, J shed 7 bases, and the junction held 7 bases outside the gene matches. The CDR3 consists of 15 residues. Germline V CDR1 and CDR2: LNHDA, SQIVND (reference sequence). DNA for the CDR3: TGTGCCAGTAGTATGCTAGCGGGAACGTTGAATGAGCAGTTCTTC. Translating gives CASSMLAGTLNEQFF.

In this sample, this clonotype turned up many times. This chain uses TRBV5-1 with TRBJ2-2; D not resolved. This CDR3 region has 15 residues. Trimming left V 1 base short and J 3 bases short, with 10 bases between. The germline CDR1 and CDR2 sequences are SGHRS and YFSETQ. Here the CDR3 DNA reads TGCGCCAGCAGCTTGACCGACCGGTACACCGGGGAGCTGTTTTTT. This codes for CASSLTDRYTGELFF.

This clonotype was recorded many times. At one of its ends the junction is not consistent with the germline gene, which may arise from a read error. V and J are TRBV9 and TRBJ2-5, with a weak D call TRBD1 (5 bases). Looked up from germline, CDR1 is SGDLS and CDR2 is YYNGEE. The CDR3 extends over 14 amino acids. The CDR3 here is CASSVGQSQETQSF. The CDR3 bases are TGTGCCAGCAGCGTAGGACAGTCACAAGAGACCCAGTCCTTC.

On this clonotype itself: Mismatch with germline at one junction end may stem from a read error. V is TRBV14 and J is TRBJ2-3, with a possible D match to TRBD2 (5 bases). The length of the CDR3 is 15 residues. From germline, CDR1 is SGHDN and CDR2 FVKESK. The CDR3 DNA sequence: TGTGCCAGCAGCTTGAACGGCGGGTTCACAGATAAGCAGTATTTT. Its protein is CASSLNGGFTDKQYF. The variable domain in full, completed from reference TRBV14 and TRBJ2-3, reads EAGVTQFPSHSVIEKGQTVTLRCDPISGHDNLYWYRRVMGKEIKFLLHFVKESKQDESGMPNNRFLAERTGGTYSTLKVQPAELEDSGVYFCASSLNGGFTDKQYFGPGTRLTVL.

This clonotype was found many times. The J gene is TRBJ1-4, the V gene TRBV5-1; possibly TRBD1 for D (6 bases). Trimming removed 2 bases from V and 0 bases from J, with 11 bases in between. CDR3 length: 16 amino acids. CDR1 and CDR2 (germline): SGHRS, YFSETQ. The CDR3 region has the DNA TGCGCCAGCAGCTTTACAGGGCCCACAACTAATGAAAAACTGTTTTTT. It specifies CASSFTGPTTNEKLFF.

The CDR3 DNA is TGCAGTGCTAGTCCACAGGGAGTATCTGAAGCTTTCTTT. It translates to CSASPQGVSEAFF. The chain is built from TRBV20-1 and TRBJ1-1; maybe TRBD1 (6 bases). V dropped 3 bases and J dropped 6 bases, with 14 bases sitting between them. The CDR3 consists of 13 residues. The germline CDR1 and CDR2 sequences are DFQATT and SNEGSKA (reference sequence).

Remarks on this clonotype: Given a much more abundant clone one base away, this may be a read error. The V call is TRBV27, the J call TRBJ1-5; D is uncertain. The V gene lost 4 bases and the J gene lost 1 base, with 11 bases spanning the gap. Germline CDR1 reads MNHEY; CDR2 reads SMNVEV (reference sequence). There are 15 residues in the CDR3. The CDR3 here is CASSYSMGSNQPQHF. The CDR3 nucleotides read TGTGCCAGCAGTTACTCCATGGGGAGCAATCAGCCCCAGCATTTT.

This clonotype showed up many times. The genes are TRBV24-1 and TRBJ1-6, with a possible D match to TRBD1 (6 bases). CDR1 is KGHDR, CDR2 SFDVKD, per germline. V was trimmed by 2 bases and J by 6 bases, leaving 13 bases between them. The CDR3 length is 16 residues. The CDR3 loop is CATSDSTGRINSPLHF. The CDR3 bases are TGTGCCACCAGTGATTCGACAGGCAGGATTAATTCACCCCTCCACTTT.